The clone carrying this T cell receptor (beta chain) has only a few counts. Antigen: not known. This CDR3 is built from 16 residues. Trimming cost V 7 bases and J 0 bases, with 16 bases left between them. From germline, CDR1 is MNHEY and CDR2 SVGEGT. TCRdb passed the reads through MiXCR, listing each CDR3 protein once. The repertoire holds 300,000 to 400,000 distinct CDR3 sequences, almost 30% seen once, with roughly 20% in the top ten. These data belong to a study of T cell repertoires in cytomegalovirus infection. Background on the study: HLA-B-restricted CMV epitopes that are well studied were used alongside recently identified HLA-C-restricted ones. Matching HLA type and CMV infection were both indicated by public TCR beta signatures. Study observations and caveats: Ex vivo, HLA-C-restricted CMV-specific TCR beta clonotypes prevailed over the rest of the response.

This TCR was recovered from a human donor in good health (CMV status not recorded). Some clones in this sample may be carry-over from other donors' samples. The material sequenced was cultured PBMCs, taken from culture after CMV antigen stimulation. The J gene is TRBJ1-5, the V gene TRBV6-2 or TRBV6-3; D remains unclear. The chain's CDR3 is CASTQSPRTSNQPQHF. The CDR3, as DNA: TGTGCCAGCACCCAGTCCCCTCGAACTAGCAATCAGCCCCAGCATTTT.